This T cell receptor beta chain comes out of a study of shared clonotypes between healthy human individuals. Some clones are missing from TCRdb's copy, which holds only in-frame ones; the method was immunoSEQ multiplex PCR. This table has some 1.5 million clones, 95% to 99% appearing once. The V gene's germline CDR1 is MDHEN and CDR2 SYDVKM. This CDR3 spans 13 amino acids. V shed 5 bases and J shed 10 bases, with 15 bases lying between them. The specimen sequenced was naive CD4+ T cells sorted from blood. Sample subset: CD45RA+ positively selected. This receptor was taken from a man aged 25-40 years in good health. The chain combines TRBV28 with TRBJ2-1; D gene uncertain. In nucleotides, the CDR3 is TGTGCCAGCAGTCTTTCAGGTAATAGGGAGCAGTTCTTC. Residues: CASSLSGNREQFF.